This T cell receptor (beta chain) was recorded in a study of cytomegalovirus exposure and HLA in healthy donors. Study results and limitations: The authors assumed roughly uniform sequencing depth across donors for presence/absence analyses. When analyzed later, a missense DCLRE1C variant was found to be linked to TCR beta V- and J-gene trimming.

Germline V gene data show CDR1 as LNHDA and CDR2 as SQIVND (reference sequence). The CDR3 covers 14 residues. Trimming pared 1 base from V and 2 bases from J, leaving 8 bases between. This clone was recorded a few times. What it binds is unknown. PCR involved 60 Vbeta and 13 Jbeta primers. Sequencing used immunoSEQ multiplex PCR; TCRdb keeps in-frame clones, though not all of them. The sample carries about 110,000 clones, almost 70% recorded once. What was sequenced was PBMCs. This clonotype was sampled from a man younger than 40 in good health and CMV-seropositive. The chain links TRBV19 to TRBJ1-1, with D hard to call. In DNA form, the CDR3 reads TGTGCCAGTAGTATAGGGACTTACAACACTGAAGCTTTCTTT. As protein: CASSIGTYNTEAFF.